This T cell receptor (beta chain) was sequenced in a study of shared clonotypes between healthy human individuals. General study findings and limits: On the whole, naive subsets had larger estimated richness than memory subsets had.

Assay: immunoSEQ multiplex PCR; the TCRdb copy retains only in-frame clones and omits some. The sample lists about 1,500,000 clones; about 96% were seen once. Germline values: CDR1 KGHSH, CDR2 LQKENI. V lost 3 bases, J lost 5 bases, and 3 bases stayed unmatched. CDR3 length: 14 amino acids. Comments on this clone: What it binds is not known.

Input material: naive CD4+ T cells sorted from blood. The subset is: CD45RA+ positively selected. The TCR originated in a man younger than 45 in good health. The chain carries TRBV18 and TRBJ2-7, with TRBD2 identical over 11 bases. CDR3: CASSPSGRGHEQYF. CDR3 nucleotides: TGTGCCAGCTCACCTAGCGGGAGGGGCCACGAGCAGTACTTC.